Listed here are 17 T cell receptor beta chains from one sample, sequenced in a study of blood T cell repertoires in COVID-19. Measured with immunoSEQ multiplex PCR; TCRdb has only the in-frame clones, and not every one. The table shows approximately 120,000 clones, with around 90% occurring only once. Sequenced: peripheral blood. The receptor set was obtained from a human donor in a cohort sampled during active COVID-19.

The genes are TRBV18 and TRBJ1-1; TRBD1 is a possible D gene (5 bases). The CDR3 extends over 16 amino acids. CDR1 is KGHSH, CDR2 LQKENI, per germline. Trimming took off 4 bases at V and 2 bases at J, with 17 bases between the two ends. CDR3 sequence: CASSLASRGANTEAFF. The CDR3 DNA follows: TGTGCCAGCTCACTGGCCTCAAGGGGCGCAAACACTGAAGCTTTCTTT.

This clone was seen once. The chain is built from TRBV28 and TRBJ1-1; no reliable D call. CDR1 and CDR2 (germline): MDHEN, SYDVKM. This CDR3 region has 12 residues. V was cut by 1 base and J by 4 bases, with 4 bases left in between. CDR3 sequence: CASSLLSTEAFF. As DNA, the CDR3 is TGTGCCAGCAGTTTATTATCCACTGAAGCTTTCTTT.

The chain couples TRBV30 to TRBJ1-2; D remains unclear. This CDR3 contains 13 residues. Germline CDR1 and CDR2: GTSNPN and SVGIG (reference sequence). Trimming removed 1 base at V and 8 bases at J, with 14 bases between. CDR3 amino acids: CAWSDGQRRGYTF. CDR3 in DNA: TGTGCCTGGAGTGACGGGCAACGGAGGGGCTACACCTTC.

The chain has TRBV27 and TRBJ1-6; TRBD1 matches 7 bases. Trimming at V came to 6 bases and at J to 7 bases, leaving 6 bases not matched to a gene. CDR1 is MNHEY and CDR2 is SMNVEV in the germline V gene (reference sequence). The CDR3 totals 14 residues. CDR3 nucleotides: TGTGCCAGCAGGAAACAGGGGAACAATTCACCCCTCCACTTT. Its protein is CASRKQGNNSPLHF.

The chain recombines TRBV6-6 with TRBJ2-3, with a tentative D call TRBD2 (5 bases). V gave up 5 bases and J gave up 3 bases, with 18 bases separating them. Per germline, CDR1 MNHNY and CDR2 SVGAGI (reference sequence). The CDR3 is made up of 16 amino acids. CDR3 loop: CASSPSFEGGTDTQYF. CDR3 in DNA: TGTGCCAGCAGTCCGAGTTTTGAGGGCGGGACAGATACGCAGTATTTT.

V gene TRBV6-5 combines with J gene TRBJ2-1; no firm D call. V was clipped by 2 bases and J by 0 bases, with 8 bases between them. Germline V gives CDR1 MNHEY, CDR2 SVGAGI. CDR3 length: 15 residues. The CDR3 DNA reads TGTGCCAGCAGTTACGGCCGGAGCTCCTACAATGAGCAGTTCTTC. This codes for CASSYGRSSYNEQFF.

Only a few counts were recorded for this clone. The chain is built from TRBV29-1 and TRBJ2-2; TRBD1 matches at 7 bases. J was trimmed by 2 bases and V by 7 bases; bases with no gene match: 10. Germline V gives CDR1 SQVTM, CDR2 ANQGSEA. The CDR3 contains 15 residues. CDR3 in DNA: TGCAGCGCAAATACTGGGACAGTAAACACCGGGGAGCTGTTTTTT. Its protein is CSANTGTVNTGELFF.

The gene calls are TRBV4-1 and TRBJ1-1; unclear D gene. The CDR3 extends over 14 amino acids. Trimming cost V 2 bases and J 3 bases, with 10 bases left between them. The germline V gene has CDR1 MGHRA and CDR2 YSYEKL. The CDR3 reads CASSQPSGYTEAFF. Written as DNA, the CDR3 is TGCGCCAGCAGCCAACCGAGTGGTTACACTGAAGCTTTCTTT.

V usage is TRBV3-1 (or the pseudogene TRBV3-2) and J usage is TRBJ2-7; 8 nucleotides align to TRBD2. Unmatched junction bases numbered 8, after V lost 4 bases and J lost 0 bases. The germline CDR1 and CDR2 sequences are LGHDT and YNNKEL (reference sequence). The CDR3 has 16 amino acids. CDR3 sequence (DNA): TGTGCCAGCAGCCTCAATCCAGCGGGGGCCTCCTACGAGCAGTACTTC. This gives the protein CASSLNPAGASYEQYF.

This clone was detected once. The CDR3 sequence is CSVKDSSYEQYF. CDR3 coding DNA: TGCAGCGTCAAGGACAGCTCCTACGAGCAGTACTTC. The chain is built from TRBV29-1 and TRBJ2-7, with D perhaps matching TRBD1 (6 bases). Germline CDR1 is SQVTM and CDR2 is ANQGSEA. V lost 6 bases to trimming and J lost 0 bases, with 9 bases between them. The CDR3 is 12 amino acids.

J is TRBJ2-2 and V is TRBV23-1, with 7 bases matching TRBD1. TRBV23-1 belongs to the ORF category, with a function that is uncertain. This CDR3 contains 20 residues. The V and J ends lost 9 bases and 7 bases, in that order; junction bases with no gene match: 29. The DNA of the CDR3 is TGCGCCAGTAACTACCCAGTCGGTGTAAATTTGTGCAGGGGGAACGGGGAGCTGTTTTTT. Translated, it gives CASNYPVGVNLCRGNGELFF.

The chain recombines TRBV5-1 with TRBJ1-1; tentative D call: TRBD1 (6 bases). Germline V gene data show CDR1 as SGHRS and CDR2 as YFSETQ. Trimming stripped 4 bases from V and 3 bases from J, with 13 bases between. This CDR3 has 14 residues. CDR3: CASSATQGYTEAFF. CDR3 nucleotides: TGCGCCAGCAGCGCGACCCAGGGGTACACTGAAGCTTTCTTT.

V usage is TRBV11-2 and J usage is TRBJ2-5; 10 bases are shared with TRBD2. The V gene's germline CDR1 is SGHAT and CDR2 FQNNGV. The V segment lost 2 bases and the J segment 1 base; nucleotides outside the gene matches: 7. The CDR3 has 17 residues. The CDR3 loop reads CASSLTLLAGSQETQYF. The CDR3 nucleotides are TGTGCCAGCAGCTTAACCCTACTAGCGGGGAGCCAAGAGACCCAGTACTTC.

The genes are TRBV5-1 and TRBJ1-1, with D perhaps matching TRBD1 (5 bases). CDR3 size: 12 residues. V dropped 4 bases and J dropped 1 base, with 5 bases sitting between them. Germline CDR1 reads SGHRS; CDR2 reads YFSETQ. Written as DNA, the CDR3 is TGCGCCAGCAGCCAGGGGAACACTGAAGCTTTCTTT. Protein product: CASSQGNTEAFF.

The rearrangement links TRBV20-1 to TRBJ2-5; no clear D gene. Trimming pared 3 bases from V and 1 base from J, leaving 9 bases between. CDR1 and CDR2 from the germline V gene are DFQATT and SNEGSKA (reference sequence). There are 13 residues in the CDR3. The CDR3 is CSASPGPQETQYF. The CDR3 nucleotides are TGCAGTGCTAGTCCTGGCCCCCAAGAGACCCAGTACTTC.

V gene TRBV2 combines with J gene TRBJ2-1, with TRBD1 matching over 9 bases. The CDR3 length is 12 residues. CDR1 and CDR2 (germline): SNHLY, FYNNEI. V dropped 9 bases and J dropped 4; count of bases not matched to a gene: 1. CDR3 in DNA: TGTGCCAGTGGGACAGGGTACAATGAGCAGTTCTTC. It encodes CASGTGYNEQFF.

The genes are TRBV5-1 and TRBJ2-7, with D possibly matching TRBD2 (5 bases). Trimming removed 4 bases at V and 2 bases at J, with 13 bases between. Germline V lookup: CDR1 SGHRS, CDR2 YFSETQ. The CDR3 is 14 amino acids. CDR3 bases: TGCGCCAGCAGCCTTTTGGACGGGGCCTACGAGCAGTACTTC. Protein: CASSLLDGAYEQYF.